These T cell receptor beta chains were read from a single sample in a study of tumor-infiltrating lymphocytes in localized non-small cell lung cancer. Assay: immunoSEQ multiplex PCR; the TCRdb copy retains only in-frame clones and omits some. The table includes 6,400 or so clones, 74% detected once. The sequenced material came from lung tumor tissue. The source of these receptors is a human donor with non-small cell lung cancer. The CDR3 runs from the conserved cysteine through the conserved F or W. The D gene is left open where the match is weak. Clone size is shown for a subset of rows, as once, few, many or a class of expanded clone.

>TRBJ2-1|TRBD2|-|TRBV18
CASSLTSGSGNEQFF
>TRBJ2-3|-|-|TRBV19
CASVGALSTDTQYF
>TRBJ2-1|TRBD1|few|TRBV10-1
CASSEGLHRGLWDEQFF
>TRBJ1-1|-|hyperexpanded|TRBV7-8
CASSLGLMNTEAFF
>TRBJ1-2|-|-|TRBV18
CASSPQQEQGYGYTF
>TRBJ2-3|-|few|TRBV9
CASSVKGGSTDTQYF
>TRBJ1-5|-|-|TRBV4-3
CASSHGHSSNQPQHF
>TRBJ1-5|-|few|TRBV30
CAWSLRDKNQPQHF
>TRBJ1-2|-|-|TRBV29-1
CSVEGDNYGYTF
>TRBJ1-2|TRBD1|-|TRBV30
CAWKAGGGYGYTF
>-|-|-|TRBV10-3
CAISGTGWEVGKELFF
>TRBJ1-2|TRBD1|-|TRBV7-2
CASSLWGYTGQGGGYGYTF
>TRBJ1-1|-|-|TRBV27
CASSLHSGRAFF
>TRBJ2-3|TRBD1|-|TRBV28
CASSSVYPDRGRTDTQYF